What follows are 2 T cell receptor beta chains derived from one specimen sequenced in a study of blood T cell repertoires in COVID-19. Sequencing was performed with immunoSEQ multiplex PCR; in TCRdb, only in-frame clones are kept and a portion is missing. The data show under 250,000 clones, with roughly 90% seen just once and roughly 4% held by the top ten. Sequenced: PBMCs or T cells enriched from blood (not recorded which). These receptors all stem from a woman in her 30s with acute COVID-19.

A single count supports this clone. CDR3 nucleotides: TGTGCCAGCAGCTTAGCGGGCACCATCTCTAGCACAGATACGCAGTATTTT. Encoded protein: CASSLAGTISSTDTQYF. The V gene is TRBV7-2, the J gene TRBJ2-3; D is ambiguous. CDR3 length: 17 amino acids. V gave up 0 bases and J gave up 0 bases, with 13 bases separating them. CDR1 is SGHTA, CDR2 FQGNSA, per germline.

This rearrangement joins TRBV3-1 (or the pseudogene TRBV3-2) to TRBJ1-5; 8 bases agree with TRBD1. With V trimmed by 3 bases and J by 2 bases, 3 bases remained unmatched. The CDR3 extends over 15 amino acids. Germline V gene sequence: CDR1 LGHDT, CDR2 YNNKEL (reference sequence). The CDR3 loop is CASSHWGQGNQPQHF. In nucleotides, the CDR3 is TGTGCCAGCAGCCACTGGGGACAGGGCAATCAGCCCCAGCATTTT.